The entry below describes one T cell receptor beta chain. No cognate antigen has been identified for it. No base-level quality is on record; no much larger clone is a single base apart. Based on the germline V gene (reference sequence), the CDR1 and CDR2 sequences are SGHNT and YYREEE. Relative to germline, V is 2 bases shorter and J is 6 bases shorter, with 9 bases between their ends. The CDR3 goes from the cysteine to the phenylalanine over 13 residues. The entry retains the CDR3 DNA only, 39 bases that are in frame from base 1. These data come from a study of shared clonotypes between healthy human individuals (dated by TCRdb to about 2020). Looking at the study overall: The cohort comprised a couple of women and three men aged 18 to 49 years. For each donor, CD4 naive and CD4 memory were each given three plates, CD8 naive was given two plates, and CD8 memory was given one plate. Per donor, leukapheresis produced somewhere between about 0.9 and 9 billion PBMCs. Different laboratories and diverse techniques were used to prepare libraries and sequence TCR repertoires, to increase sequencing depth and limit assay-specific biases. To estimate repertoire size and how much clonotypes are shared between individuals, the study performed deep sequencing of blood TCR repertoires from 4 to 6 healthy adults. Broader findings and caveats from the paper: When a handful of donors were compared, the shared fraction of clonotypes was around 5% for naive CD4, over 3% for naive CD8, roughly 2.3% for memory CD4, and around 0.37% for memory CD8. Rarefaction of sorted-subset datasets indicated incomplete sequencing despite the large sequencing depth. Because the study included a small number of donors, the genetic and exposure-history diversity represented was limited. Sampling was restricted to blood, and TCR repertoires in tissues likely differ from the TCR repertoires found in blood. Pairwise subsampling led to the expectation that sequencing depth would affect the degree of clonotype sharing among donors. Higher generation probabilities were observed for clonotypes shared by all four sorted-subset donors than for non-shared clonotypes. Naive subsets generally had larger estimated clonotype richness than memory subsets did.

CD8 naive samples consisted of CD45RO-negative cells that were positively selected for CCR7, yielding a CD45RA+CCR7+ population without TemRA cells. The donors were healthy, HIV-negative adults with no recently reported acute infections or vaccinations. Every donor was a Caucasian adult residing in Nashville, Tennessee, USA. Blood was obtained by leukapheresis, after which PBMCs were separated by Ficoll-Histopaque density gradient centrifugation and cryopreserved in liquid nitrogen vapor phase. Purity and quantity of every magnetically sorted T cell population were checked by analytical flow cytometry. Each sorted fraction had its genomic DNA isolated and then quantified by UV absorbance on a Nanodrop 2000c. TCR CDR3 regions were amplified from genomic DNA by multiplex PCR using the deep immunoSEQ assay. For each cell subset, the extracted genomic DNA was distributed evenly across all wells of several immunoSEQ 96-well plates, and each plate served as one replicate. For sorted subsets, 200 ng of genomic DNA, equivalent to roughly 30,000 T cell genomes, went into each replicate PCR. The purified libraries were quantified using a Qubit 3.0 fluorometer, sized with a Bioanalyzer 2100, and then quantified again using the KAPA Library Quantification kit. A separate single-read 150-cycle Illumina NextSeq 550 flow cell was used to sequence each immunoSEQ 96-well plate. On the authors' methods: Because only junctional sequences without quality scores were contained in the immunoSEQ output, filtering matching that applied to full-length reads could not be performed. Sequences were annotated with PyIR, a Python wrapper for IgBLAST v1.9, using IMGT germline references to assign V/J genes and CDR3. Reads were filtered out if the reads had weak V/J assignments (E-value above 1e-6), no CDR3, stop codons, out-of-frame junctions, or ambiguous translated residues. V3J clonotypes were defined by identical inferred V gene, J gene, and CDR3 amino acid sequence. Percentage overlap between repertoires was computed as shared unique clonotypes divided by the size of the smaller repertoire. Repertoire richness was assessed with RTK rarefaction, the Chao1 estimator, and Recon v2.1 estimates of unobserved clonotypes. OLGA was used to compute generation probabilities for all TCRbeta clonotypes that the gDNA method yielded from a handful of donors. This immuneACCESS table, as held by TCRdb, lists in-frame sequences with V and J called but not all clones. Of the missing ones, under half trace to an unresolved V gene in checked studies; the others have no known cause. The V and J calls and clone size are taken from that table; D and trimming were inferred from the DNA. In all, the sample holds hundreds of thousands of clones, and 92% of those were seen once. The top ten clones comprise nearly 25% of the sample.

Recombination joined TRBV5-4 with TRBJ2-1; no confident D gene assignment can be made. The source of this sequence is a man aged 25-40 years in good health. Sequencing was done on a sample of naive CD8+ T cells sorted from blood. The sample's cell subset or site label is to be understood as: CD45RA+CCR7+. The sequence in DNA is TGTGCCAGCAGCTTCGACTGGGGCAATGAGCAGTTCTTC. It specifies CASSFDWGNEQFF.